These T cell receptor beta chains were read from a single sample in a study of T cells after yellow fever vaccination. MiXCR, run by TCRdb on the 5' RACE reads, gives a single entry per CDR3 protein. The sample shows about 58,000 distinct CDR3 sequences, approximately 6.9% of them seen only once. The specimen was CD8+ T cells sorted from PBMCs, collected on the day of the first yellow fever vaccination. All receptors come from a man between 18 and 29 years old who received the YFV17D yellow fever vaccine. Each CDR3 is given with its conserved first and last residue. D genes are given only for firm matches. The size entry is marked missing in some rows and otherwise reads once, few, many or a size class.

length,J,size,D,V,CDR3,DNA
14,TRBJ2-3,many,.,TRBV5-6,CASSLEEGTDTQYF,TGTGCCAGCAGCTTGGAGGAGGGCACAGATACGCAGTATTTT
15,TRBJ2-1,.,TRBD2,TRBV9,CASSHRGDSYNEQFF,TGTGCCAGCAGTCATCGGGGGGACTCCTACAATGAGCAGTTCTTC
15,TRBJ2-7,few,TRBD1,TRBV14,CASSPWTGGGYEQYF,TGTGCCAGCAGCCCGTGGACAGGGGGCGGGTACGAGCAGTACTTC
14,TRBJ2-7,many,.,TRBV12-3/TRBV12-4,CASSLRLRSYEQYF,TGTGCCAGCAGTTTAAGGCTGCGATCCTACGAGCAGTACTTC
16,TRBJ2-1,.,.,TRBV4-1,CASSQEEGGAYNEQFF,TGCGCCAGCAGCCAAGAGGAAGGGGGGGCCTACAATGAGCAGTTCTTC
16,TRBJ2-5,many,TRBD1,TRBV11-2,CASSLDGRGREETQYF,TGTGCCAGCAGCTTAGATGGCAGGGGGCGGGAAGAGACCCAGTACTTC
15,TRBJ1-5,few,TRBD1,TRBV7-3,CASSLGGGGNQPQHF,TGTGCCAGCAGCTTAGGAGGGGGCGGCAATCAGCCCCAGCATTTT
11,TRBJ2-1,.,.,TRBV20-1,CSARVVNEQFF,TGCAGTGCTAGAGTAGTCAATGAGCAGTTCTTC
13,TRBJ1-2,.,.,TRBV6-5,CASSYGANYGYTF,TGTGCCAGCAGTTACGGAGCTAACTATGGCTACACCTTC
14,TRBJ2-5,many,.,TRBV9,CASSVAEGLETQYF,TGTGCCAGCAGCGTAGCCGAGGGGTTAGAGACCCAGTACTTC
15,TRBJ1-4,many,.,TRBV29-1,CSVEDPGFANEKLFF,TGCAGCGTTGAAGATCCGGGATTTGCTAATGAAAAACTGTTTTTT
16,TRBJ1-4,few,.,TRBV27,CASRPIGRTATEKLFF,TGTGCCAGCAGACCCATCGGCCGGACAGCAACTGAAAAACTGTTTTTT
15,TRBJ2-2,many,.,TRBV12-3/TRBV12-4,CASSLLGGSTGELFF,TGTGCCAGCAGTTTACTTGGGGGGAGCACCGGGGAGCTGTTTTTT
16,TRBJ2-5,few,TRBD2,TRBV20-1,CSASTRDYQPQETQYF,TGCAGTGCCTCAACCCGGGACTACCAACCCCAAGAGACCCAGTACTTC
13,TRBJ1-1,few,TRBD1,TRBV5-4,CASSLTGGREAFF,TGTGCCAGCAGCTTGACAGGGGGCCGGGAAGCTTTCTTT
14,TRBJ2-7,many,.,TRBV9,CASSPGVLVYEQYF,TGTGCCAGCAGCCCAGGGGTTTTGGTATACGAGCAGTACTTC
17,TRBJ2-7,many,TRBD1,TRBV4-3,CASSQEYGTGGSYEQYF,TGCGCCAGCAGCCAAGAATACGGGACAGGGGGCTCCTACGAGCAGTACTTC